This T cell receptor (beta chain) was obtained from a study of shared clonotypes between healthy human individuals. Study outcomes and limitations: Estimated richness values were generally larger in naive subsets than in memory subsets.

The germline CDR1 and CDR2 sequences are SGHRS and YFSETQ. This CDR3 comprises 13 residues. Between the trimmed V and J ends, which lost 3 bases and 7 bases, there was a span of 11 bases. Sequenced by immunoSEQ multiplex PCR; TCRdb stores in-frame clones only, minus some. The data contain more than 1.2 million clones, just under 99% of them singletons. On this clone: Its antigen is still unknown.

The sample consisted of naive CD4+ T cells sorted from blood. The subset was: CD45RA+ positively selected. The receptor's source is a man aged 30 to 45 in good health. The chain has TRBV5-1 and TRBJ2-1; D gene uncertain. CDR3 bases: TGCGCCAGCAGCTGGCAGCTATCGAATGAGCAGTTCTTC. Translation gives CASSWQLSNEQFF.